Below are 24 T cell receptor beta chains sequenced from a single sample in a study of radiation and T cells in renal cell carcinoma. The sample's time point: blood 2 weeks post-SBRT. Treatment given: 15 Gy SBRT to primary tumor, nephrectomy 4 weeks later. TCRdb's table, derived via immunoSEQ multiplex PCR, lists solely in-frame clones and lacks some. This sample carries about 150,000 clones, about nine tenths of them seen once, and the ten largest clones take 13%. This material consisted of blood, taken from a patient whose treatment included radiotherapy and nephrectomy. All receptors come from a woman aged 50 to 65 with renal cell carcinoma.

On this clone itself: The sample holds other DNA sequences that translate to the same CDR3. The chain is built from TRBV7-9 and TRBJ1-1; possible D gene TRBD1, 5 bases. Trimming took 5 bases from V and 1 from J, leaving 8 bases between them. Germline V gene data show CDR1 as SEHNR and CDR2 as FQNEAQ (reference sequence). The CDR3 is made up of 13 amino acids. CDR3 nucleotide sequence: TGTGCCAGCAGCCTACAGGAGAACACTGAAGCTTTCTTT. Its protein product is CASSLQENTEAFF.

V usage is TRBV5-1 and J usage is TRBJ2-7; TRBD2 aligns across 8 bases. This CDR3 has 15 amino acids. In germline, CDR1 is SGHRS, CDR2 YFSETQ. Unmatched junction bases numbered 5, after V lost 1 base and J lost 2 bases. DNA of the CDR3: TGCGCCAGCAGCTTGAACGGGGGGGCCACCTACGAGCAGTACTTC. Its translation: CASSLNGGATYEQYF.

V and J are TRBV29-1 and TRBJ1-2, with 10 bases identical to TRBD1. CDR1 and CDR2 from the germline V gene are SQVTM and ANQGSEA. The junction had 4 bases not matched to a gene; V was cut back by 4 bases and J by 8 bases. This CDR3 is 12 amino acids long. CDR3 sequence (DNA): TGCAGCGTTGGGGGACAGGGGTTGGGCTACACCTTC. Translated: CSVGGQGLGYTF.

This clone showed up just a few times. The chain's CDR3 is CATSRENQGTYEQYF. CDR3 coding DNA: TGTGCCACCAGCAGAGAGAATCAGGGGACCTACGAGCAGTACTTC. J is TRBJ2-7 and V is TRBV15; tentative D call: TRBD1 (6 bases). CDR1 and CDR2 from the germline V gene are LNHNV and YYDKDF (reference sequence). V was cut by 0 bases and J by 2 bases, with 11 bases left in between. The CDR3 loop spans 15 amino acids.

CDR3 DNA: TGTGCCAGTACGCGTCCGGGAACCAGCTCCTACGAGCAGTACTTC. This encodes CASTRPGTSSYEQYF. V usage is TRBV6-4 and J usage is TRBJ2-7, with D possibly TRBD2 on 5 matching bases. Trimming pared 9 bases from V and 0 bases from J, leaving 18 bases between. Per the germline V gene, CDR1 is MRHNA and CDR2 is SNTAGT. The CDR3 has 15 residues.

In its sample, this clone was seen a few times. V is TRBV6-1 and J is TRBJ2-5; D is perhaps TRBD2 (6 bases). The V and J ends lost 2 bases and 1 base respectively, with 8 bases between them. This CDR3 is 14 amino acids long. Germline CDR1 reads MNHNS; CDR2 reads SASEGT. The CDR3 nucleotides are TGTGCCAGCAGTGAAACGGGAGTCCAAGAGACCCAGTACTTC. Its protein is CASSETGVQETQYF.

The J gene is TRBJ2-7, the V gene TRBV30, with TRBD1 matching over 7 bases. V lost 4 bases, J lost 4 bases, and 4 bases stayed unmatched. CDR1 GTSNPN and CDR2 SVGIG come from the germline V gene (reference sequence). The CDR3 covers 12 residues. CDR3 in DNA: TGTGCCTGGAACAGGGGTGGGTACGAGCAGTACTTC. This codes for CAWNRGGYEQYF.

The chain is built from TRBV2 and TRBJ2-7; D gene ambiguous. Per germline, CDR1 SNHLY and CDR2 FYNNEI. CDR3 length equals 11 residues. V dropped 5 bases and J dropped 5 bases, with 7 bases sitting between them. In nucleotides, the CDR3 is TGTGCCAGCAGTCTTCTTAACGAGCAGTACTTC. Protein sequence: CASSLLNEQYF.

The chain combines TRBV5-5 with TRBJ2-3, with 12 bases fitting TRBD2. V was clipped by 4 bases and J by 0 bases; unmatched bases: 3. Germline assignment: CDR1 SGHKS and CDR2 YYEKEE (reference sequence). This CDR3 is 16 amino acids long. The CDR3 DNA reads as TGTGCCAGCAGCCCCCTAGCGGGGGGGAGCACAGATACGCAGTATTTT. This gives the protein CASSPLAGGSTDTQYF.

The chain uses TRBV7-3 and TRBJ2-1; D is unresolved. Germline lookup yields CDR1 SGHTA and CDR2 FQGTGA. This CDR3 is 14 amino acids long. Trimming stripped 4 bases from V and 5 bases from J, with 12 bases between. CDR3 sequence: CASSSPGPHNEQFF. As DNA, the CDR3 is TGTGCCAGCAGCTCCCCCGGGCCCCACAATGAGCAGTTCTTC.

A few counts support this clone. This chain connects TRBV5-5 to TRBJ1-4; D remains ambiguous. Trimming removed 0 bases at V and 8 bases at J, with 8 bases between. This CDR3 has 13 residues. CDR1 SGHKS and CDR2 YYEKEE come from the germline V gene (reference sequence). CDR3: CASSLDGGEKLFF. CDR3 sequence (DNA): TGTGCCAGCAGCTTGGACGGTGGGGAAAAACTGTTTTTT.

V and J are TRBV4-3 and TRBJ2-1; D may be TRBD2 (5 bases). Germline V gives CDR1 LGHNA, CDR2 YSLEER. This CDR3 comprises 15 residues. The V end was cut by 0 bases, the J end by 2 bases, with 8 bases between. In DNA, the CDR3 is TGCGCCAGCAGCCAAGAAGCGGCCGCCTACAATGAGCAGTTCTTC. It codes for CASSQEAAAYNEQFF.

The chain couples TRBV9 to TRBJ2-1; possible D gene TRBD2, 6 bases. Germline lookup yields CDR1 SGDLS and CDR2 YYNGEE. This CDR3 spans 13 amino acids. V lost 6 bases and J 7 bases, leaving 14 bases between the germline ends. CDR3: CASNPNGGNEQFF. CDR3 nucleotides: TGTGCCAGCAACCCAAATGGGGGGAATGAGCAGTTCTTC.

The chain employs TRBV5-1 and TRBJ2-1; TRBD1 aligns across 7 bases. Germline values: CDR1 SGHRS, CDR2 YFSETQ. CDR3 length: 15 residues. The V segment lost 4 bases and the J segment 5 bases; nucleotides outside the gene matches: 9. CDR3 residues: CASSGRDRMNNEQFF. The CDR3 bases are TGCGCCAGCAGCGGAAGGGACAGAATGAACAATGAGCAGTTCTTC.

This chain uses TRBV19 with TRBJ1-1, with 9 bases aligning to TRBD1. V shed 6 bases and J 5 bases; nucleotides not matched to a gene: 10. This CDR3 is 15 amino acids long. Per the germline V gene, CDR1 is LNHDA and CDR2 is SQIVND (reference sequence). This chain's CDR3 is CASRPWGQGNTEAFF. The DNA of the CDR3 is TGTGCCAGTAGGCCTTGGGGACAGGGAAATACTGAAGCTTTCTTT.

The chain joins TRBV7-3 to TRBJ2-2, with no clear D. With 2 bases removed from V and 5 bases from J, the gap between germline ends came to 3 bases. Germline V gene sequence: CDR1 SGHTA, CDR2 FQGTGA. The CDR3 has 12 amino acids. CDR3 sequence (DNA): TGTGCCAGCAGCTTACCTACCGGGGAGCTGTTTTTT. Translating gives CASSLPTGELFF.

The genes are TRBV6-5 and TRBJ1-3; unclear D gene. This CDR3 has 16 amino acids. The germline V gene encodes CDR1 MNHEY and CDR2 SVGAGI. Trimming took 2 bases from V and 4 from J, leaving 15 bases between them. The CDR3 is CASSYGSLEEGNTIYF. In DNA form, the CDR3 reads TGTGCCAGCAGTTACGGATCCCTAGAAGAAGGAAACACCATATATTTT.

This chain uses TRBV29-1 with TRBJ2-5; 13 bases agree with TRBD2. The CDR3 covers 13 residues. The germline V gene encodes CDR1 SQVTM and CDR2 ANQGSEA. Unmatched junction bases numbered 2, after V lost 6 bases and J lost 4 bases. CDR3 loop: CSVGLAGAETQYF. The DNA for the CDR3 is TGCAGCGTCGGACTAGCGGGGGCAGAGACCCAGTACTTC.

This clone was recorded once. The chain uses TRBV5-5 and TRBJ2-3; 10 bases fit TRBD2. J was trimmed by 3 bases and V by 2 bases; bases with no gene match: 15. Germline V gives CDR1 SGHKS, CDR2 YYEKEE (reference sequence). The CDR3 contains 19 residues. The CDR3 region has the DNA TGTGCCAGCAGCTTATCCCGAGCGGGGGGGCCGGTTGGAACAGATACGCAGTATTTT. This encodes CASSLSRAGGPVGTDTQYF.

CDR3 nucleotide sequence: TGCGCCAGCAGCCCTTCGGGACAGGGGCCTGAAGCTTTCTTT. Translated, it gives CASSPSGQGPEAFF. The rearrangement links TRBV5-1 to TRBJ1-1; 10 positions agree with TRBD1. There are 14 residues in the CDR3. Trimming removed 4 bases from V and 6 bases from J; junction bases left unmatched: 6. In germline, CDR1 is SGHRS, CDR2 YFSETQ.

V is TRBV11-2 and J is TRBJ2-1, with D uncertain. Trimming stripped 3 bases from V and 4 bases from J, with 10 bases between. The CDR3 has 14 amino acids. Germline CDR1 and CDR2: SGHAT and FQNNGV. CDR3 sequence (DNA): TGTGCCAGCAGCTTCAGGCAGAGGTACAATGAGCAGTTCTTC. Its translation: CASSFRQRYNEQFF.

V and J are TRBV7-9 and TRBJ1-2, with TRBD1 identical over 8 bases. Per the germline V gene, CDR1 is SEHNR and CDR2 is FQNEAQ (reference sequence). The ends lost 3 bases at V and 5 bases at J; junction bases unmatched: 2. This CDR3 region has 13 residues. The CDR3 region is CASSLDREYGYTF. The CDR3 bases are TGTGCCAGCAGCTTGGACAGGGAATATGGCTACACCTTC.

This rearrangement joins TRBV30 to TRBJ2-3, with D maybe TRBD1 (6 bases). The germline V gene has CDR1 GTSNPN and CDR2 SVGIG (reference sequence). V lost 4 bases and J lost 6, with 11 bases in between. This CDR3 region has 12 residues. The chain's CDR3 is CAWTATGDTQYF. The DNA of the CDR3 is TGTGCCTGGACCGCGACAGGCGATACGCAGTATTTT.

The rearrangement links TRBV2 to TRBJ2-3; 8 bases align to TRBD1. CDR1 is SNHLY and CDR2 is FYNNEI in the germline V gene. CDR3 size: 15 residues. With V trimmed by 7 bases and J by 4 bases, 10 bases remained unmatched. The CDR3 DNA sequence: TGTGCCAGCAACCGGGGGACAGGAGGGGCAGATACGCAGTATTTT. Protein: CASNRGTGGADTQYF.